This TCR beta chain came from a study of T cell responses to AZD1222 COVID-19 vaccine. The CDR3 extends over 15 amino acids. Germline V gene lookup returns CDR1 SGDLS and CDR2 YYNGEE. Trimming at V came to 3 bases and at J to 4 bases, leaving 3 bases not matched to a gene. Repertoires were generated with immunoSEQ multiplex PCR, while TCRdb's copy carries only in-frame clones and drops some. This sample yields some 120,000 clones, of which approximately 87% are seen a single time; 10% belongs to the top ten. The origin of this receptor is an adult in good health. The starting material was peripheral blood, obtained on day 0 of AZD1222 vaccination. The chain links TRBV9 to TRBJ2-1, with 11 bases fitting TRBD2. The CDR3 DNA is TGTGCCAGCAGCGCTACTAGCGGGAGTTACAATGAGCAGTTCTTC. Its translation: CASSATSGSYNEQFF.